A selection of T cell receptor beta chains follows, all from one sample in a study of blood T cell repertoires in COVID-19. Sequencing used immunoSEQ multiplex PCR; TCRdb keeps in-frame clones, though not all of them. There are approximately 79,000 clones in the sample; around 80% occur only once, and around 13% lies in the top ten. Sequencing was carried out using peripheral blood. The receptor source for this set is a man between 50 and 59 years old with COVID-19, enrolled during active disease. Both conserved end residues are part of each CDR3. The D gene is left open where the match is weak. Clone size, where shown, is once, few, many, or a class for clones that have expanded.

clone size	J gene	D gene	V gene	CDR3 DNA	CDR3 protein
NA	TRBJ1-5	TRBD1	TRBV30	TGTGCCTGGAGTAGCCGGACAGGGTTGAGTGGCAATCAGCCCCAGCATTTT	CAWSSRTGLSGNQPQHF
once	TRBJ2-4	TRBD2	TRBV4-3	TGCGCCAGCAGCCAAGACGTCCCGGGAGGTACGAACATTCAGTACTTC	CASSQDVPGGTNIQYF
NA	TRBJ1-1	NA	TRBV6-5	TGTGCCAGCAGTTACGGCAGGAACACTGAAGCTTTCTTT	CASSYGRNTEAFF
NA	TRBJ1-1	TRBD1	TRBV30	TGTGCCTGGAGTAGGGGACAGGGGGCTAACACTGAAGCTTTCTTT	CAWSRGQGANTEAFF
NA	TRBJ2-3	NA	TRBV6-4	TGTGCCAGCAGTGACTCCGGGGATACGCAGTATTTT	CASSDSGDTQYF
NA	TRBJ2-1	NA	TRBV19	TGTGCCAGTAGTATAGAAGGGAGCTCCTACAATGAGCAGTTCTTC	CASSIEGSSYNEQFF
NA	TRBJ2-7	NA	TRBV7-8	TGTGCCAGCATGGTGCAGGAACAGGTCTCCGACGAGCAGTACTTC	CASMVQEQVSDEQYF
few	TRBJ2-5	TRBD1	TRBV2	TGTGCCAGCATGTACGGCCAGGGGGTTGAGACCCAGTACTTC	CASMYGQGVETQYF
NA	TRBJ2-7	NA	TRBV29-1	TGCAGCGTTGAAGAGGACAAGGAGTCCTACGAGCAGTACTTC	CSVEEDKESYEQYF
NA	TRBJ2-7	NA	TRBV5-5	TGTGCCAGCAGCGCGGGCTTAAGGCACTTCGAGCAGTACTTC	CASSAGLRHFEQYF
NA	TRBJ2-1	NA	TRBV2	TGTGCCAGCAGTGAAGACAGGTCCAATGAGCAGTTCTTC	CASSEDRSNEQFF
NA	TRBJ1-6	TRBD1	TRBV30	TGTGCCTGGAGTGTACCTGGTACAGGGGCAAATTCACCCCTCCACTTT	CAWSVPGTGANSPLHF
NA	TRBJ2-3	NA	TRBV19	TGTGCCAGTAGTACCCCAGGGACAGATACGCAGTATTTT	CASSTPGTDTQYF
NA	TRBJ2-1	TRBD2	TRBV7-2	TGTGCCAGCACCAAAAGCGGGATCTCCTACAATGAGCAGTTCTTC	CASTKSGISYNEQFF
NA	TRBJ2-7	TRBD1	TRBV13	TGTGCCAGCAGCCTAGGGGGTGGGACAGCTTCTTACGAGCAGTACTTC	CASSLGGGTASYEQYF
NA	TRBJ2-7	NA	TRBV12-1	TGTGCCAGCAGCTTTCCCGGGACTAGCGGGAAGGTTACCTACGAGCAGTACTTC	CASSFPGTSGKVTYEQYF
NA	TRBJ2-3	NA	TRBV7-8	TGTGCCAGCAGCGAACGCACTAGTCGGACGCAGTATTTT	CASSERTSRTQYF
NA	TRBJ2-3	TRBD1	TRBV7-2	TGTGCCAGCAGCCGCCAGGGGGCAGATACGCAGTATTTT	CASSRQGADTQYF
NA	TRBJ1-5	TRBD1	TRBV5-6	TGTGCCAGCAGCCAATTTGGGTTAGGGGGCGTCAATCAGCCCCAGCATTTT	CASSQFGLGGVNQPQHF
once	TRBJ2-1	TRBD2	TRBV5-1	TGCGCCAGCAGCTTGGTTATGGCGACTAGCGGGAGGGGGACCTACAATGAGCAGTTCTTC	CASSLVMATSGRGTYNEQFF
few	TRBJ2-1	TRBD1	TRBV5-1	TGCGCCAGCAGCTTGAACAGGGGGGACTTCAGCTCCTACAATGAGCAGTTCTTC	CASSLNRGDFSSYNEQFF
NA	TRBJ2-7	TRBD1	TRBV27	TGTGCCAGCAGTATCCTCAGGGGGCTGGGCGAGCAGTACTTC	CASSILRGLGEQYF
NA	TRBJ1-5	TRBD1	TRBV5-1	TGCGCCAGCAGCCCGGAAGGGACAGGGGGTCAGCCCCAGCATTTT	CASSPEGTGGQPQHF
NA	TRBJ1-6	NA	TRBV7-2	TGTGCCAGCAGCTCCCGGCGGGGGGACTCCTATTCACCCCTCCACTTT	CASSSRRGDSYSPLHF